One T cell receptor (beta chain) is described in this entry. This sample stems from a study of blood T cell repertoires in COVID-19. The CDR3 runs to 15 residues. CDR1 SGHRS and CDR2 YFSETQ come from the germline V gene. The ends were cut back, 4 bases at V and 5 bases at J, with 18 bases in the middle. Profiled with immunoSEQ multiplex PCR; TCRdb holds only in-frame clones, not every one. This sample has over 100,000 clones, with roughly 69% found just once. The sequence came from a woman in her 70s with acute or convalescent COVID-19. Sequences were obtained from peripheral blood. The chain is built from TRBV5-1 and TRBJ1-2; maybe TRBD1 (6 bases). The CDR3 region has the DNA TGCGCCAGCAGCCCGTGGAACGACAGGAGTTATGGCTACACCTTC. Its translation: CASSPWNDRSYGYTF.